These 25 T cell receptor beta chains originate from one sample sequenced in a study of healthy donors' naive CD4 and CD8 T cells. A linear amplification protocol produced the TCR libraries from 450 to 500 ng of total RNA. In TCRdb, the reads were re-called with MiXCR into one record per CDR3 protein. The sample yields approximately 200,000 distinct CDR3 sequences, about four fifths seen once. Sequenced: naive CD4+ and CD8+ T cells sorted from blood, pooled from several donors. All receptors derive from a pool of human donors in good health; the sample pools cells from several healthy donors.

The chain recombines TRBV10-3 with TRBJ2-2, with D possibly being TRBD2 (5 bases). V was pared by 10 bases and J by 5 bases, with 17 bases between. The germline CDR1 and CDR2 sequences are ENHRY and SYGVKD. The CDR3 runs to 14 residues. CDR3 sequence: CATGSSTYTGELFF. The CDR3 nucleotides are TGTGCCACGGGATCTAGCACTTATACCGGGGAGCTGTTTTTT.

The chain carries TRBV6-6 and TRBJ2-5; 9 nucleotides line up with TRBD1. V lost 3 bases, J lost 4 bases, and 6 bases stayed unmatched. The CDR3 covers 15 residues. Germline V gene sequence: CDR1 MNHNY, CDR2 SVGAGI (reference sequence). The CDR3 here is CASSYPNRGPETQYF. In DNA form, the CDR3 reads TGTGCCAGCAGTTATCCCAACAGGGGGCCAGAGACCCAGTACTTC.

Here the CDR3 DNA reads TGCAGCGTTGTCTTTGTCAGGGAGCAGTTCTTC. It yields the protein CSVVFVREQFF. The chain has TRBV29-1 and TRBJ2-1; no clear D. V was clipped by 4 bases and J by 10 bases, with 11 bases between them. CDR1 is SQVTM and CDR2 is ANQGSEA in the germline V gene. The CDR3 loop spans 11 amino acids.

The rearrangement links TRBV29-1 to TRBJ2-1; no firm D call. V was pared by 4 bases and J by 0 bases, with 10 bases between. CDR1 and CDR2 (germline): SQVTM, ANQGSEA. This CDR3 is built from 14 residues. The CDR3 here is CSVGLQHSYNEQFF. In DNA, the CDR3 is TGCAGCGTTGGCCTGCAGCACTCCTACAATGAGCAGTTCTTC.

The rearrangement links TRBV29-1 to TRBJ2-7; tentative D call: TRBD1 (6 bases). This CDR3 contains 16 residues. Between the trimmed V and J ends, which lost 2 bases and 2 bases, there was a span of 19 bases. CDR1 and CDR2 from the germline V gene are SQVTM and ANQGSEA. The CDR3 DNA reads TGCAGCGTTGAATGGGTCAGGGGACAATTCCCCTACGAGCAGTACGTC. Translating it yields CSVEWVRGQFPYEQYV.

The V gene is TRBV7-8, the J gene TRBJ2-7, with D perhaps matching TRBD1 or TRBD2 (5 bases each). The germline V gene has CDR1 SGHVS and CDR2 FQNEAQ. The CDR3 spans 14 residues. V was pared by 5 bases and J by 0 bases, with 11 bases between. The CDR3 spells CASSPRDGSYEQYF. CDR3 sequence (DNA): TGTGCCAGCAGCCCCCGGGACGGCTCCTACGAGCAGTACTTC.

This clonotype was recorded a few times. The V gene is TRBV30, the J gene TRBJ1-2, with a tentative D call TRBD1 (5 bases). Trimming stripped 2 bases from V and 4 bases from J, with 11 bases between. This CDR3 spans 13 amino acids. CDR1 and CDR2 (germline): GTSNPN, SVGIG (reference sequence). The CDR3 loop is CAWSLGTAYGYTF. In nucleotides, the CDR3 is TGTGCCTGGAGTCTCGGGACGGCCTATGGCTACACCTTC.

This clonotype has more than one count but fewer than ten. This chain connects TRBV19 to TRBJ2-2, with a possible D match to TRBD2 (6 bases). The CDR3 sequence is 16 residues long. CDR1 and CDR2 from the germline V gene are LNHDA and SQIVND (reference sequence). Trimming pared 1 base from V and 1 base from J, leaving 10 bases between. This chain's CDR3 is CASSIGPGRNTGELFF. CDR3 coding DNA: TGTGCCAGTAGTATAGGCCCCGGGAGGAACACCGGGGAGCTGTTTTTT. Variable domain in full (rest from reference TRBV19 and TRBJ2-2): DGGITQSPKYLFRKEGQNVTLSCEQNLNHDAMYWYRQDPGQGLRLIYYSQIVNDFQKGDIAEGYSVSREKKESFPLTVTSAQKNPTAFYLCASSIGPGRNTGELFFGEGSRLTVL.

There are a few counts of this clonotype. The J gene is TRBJ2-7, the V gene TRBV29-1; 9 bases agree with TRBD1. The CDR3 runs 14 residues. Germline CDR1 reads SQVTM; CDR2 reads ANQGSEA. Trimming took 6 bases from V and 5 from J; bases not matched to a gene: 11. CDR3 nucleotides: TGCAGCGTGGACCCGGGACAGGGTCTCAACGAGCAGTACTTC. It specifies CSVDPGQGLNEQYF.

There are a few counts of this clonotype. The genes are TRBV6-2 or TRBV6-3 and TRBJ2-7; D not resolved. Trimming removed 2 bases from V and 2 bases from J, with 4 bases in between. Germline V gene sequence: CDR1 MNHEY, CDR2 SVGEGT. The length of the CDR3 is 12 residues. This chain's CDR3 is CASSYGTYEQYF. CDR3 DNA: TGTGCCAGCAGTTACGGAACCTACGAGCAGTACTTC.

J is TRBJ1-2 and V is TRBV29-1; 7 nucleotides agree with TRBD1. The CDR3 extends over 12 amino acids. Germline assignment: CDR1 SQVTM and CDR2 ANQGSEA. The V and J ends lost 6 bases and 9 bases, in that order; junction bases with no gene match: 10. CDR3 region: CSVETGPSRYTF. For the CDR3, the DNA is TGCAGCGTCGAGACAGGGCCCTCCCGCTACACCTTC.

The V and J genes are TRBV7-2 and TRBJ1-1, with a possible D match to TRBD1 (6 bases). The germline V gene has CDR1 SGHTA and CDR2 FQGNSA. CDR3 length equals 15 residues. V was shortened by 5 bases and J by 1 base, with 14 bases between the two germline ends. This chain's CDR3 is CASSQQGIGNTEAFF. The DNA of the CDR3 is TGTGCCAGCAGCCAACAGGGTATCGGGAACACTGAAGCTTTCTTT.

This clonotype turned up a few times. The V and J genes are TRBV4-3 and TRBJ2-1; 9 bases match TRBD2. Germline V CDR1 and CDR2: LGHNA, YSLEER. The CDR3 contains 16 residues. Germline trimming cut 0 bases from V and 0 bases from J; bases unmatched to any gene: 0. The CDR3 coding sequence is TGCGCCAGCAGCCAAGATAGCGGGAGCTCCTACAATGAGCAGTTCTTC. The encoded protein is CASSQDSGSSYNEQFF.

The chain combines TRBV30 with TRBJ2-1, with TRBD1 matching over 7 bases. The CDR3 is made up of 16 amino acids. Trimming cost V 4 bases and J 3 bases; bases outside gene matches: 12. Germline V gene data show CDR1 as GTSNPN and CDR2 as SVGIG (reference sequence). In DNA, the CDR3 is TGTGCCTGGACCCTCCCGGGAACAGGGGTCTACAATGAGCAGTTCTTC. The encoded protein is CAWTLPGTGVYNEQFF.

This chain joins TRBV6-5 and TRBJ2-7; TRBD1 might be the D (6 bases). Trimming shortened V by 2 bases and J by 3 bases, and 8 bases separated the two germline ends. Germline loops: CDR1 MNHEY, CDR2 SVGAGI. The CDR3 sequence is 13 residues long. DNA of the CDR3: TGTGCCAGCAGTTACGAGACAGGCTACGAGCAGTACTTC. Translation: CASSYETGYEQYF.

The chain couples TRBV29-1 to TRBJ2-7; D remains ambiguous. With 1 base removed from V and 2 bases from J, the gap between germline ends came to 9 bases. This CDR3 has 13 residues. Germline CDR1 reads SQVTM; CDR2 reads ANQGSEA. CDR3 sequence reads: CSVEGPYTYEQYF. The CDR3 region has the DNA TGCAGCGTTGAAGGTCCTTACACCTACGAGCAGTACTTC.

The chain has TRBV29-1 and TRBJ2-1, with TRBD2 identical over 10 bases. V shed 7 bases and J 10 bases; nucleotides not matched to a gene: 7. Germline V gene sequence: CDR1 SQVTM, CDR2 ANQGSEA. This CDR3 is 12 amino acids long. The CDR3 coding sequence is TGCAGCGATGGGACTAGCGCAGGAGAGCAGTTCTTC. The encoded protein is CSDGTSAGEQFF.

The chain carries TRBV29-1 and TRBJ1-3; the match to TRBD1 covers 8 bases. The germline V gene encodes CDR1 SQVTM and CDR2 ANQGSEA. Trimming at V came to 5 bases and at J to 4 bases, leaving 1 base not matched to a gene. This CDR3 contains 12 residues. Here the CDR3 reads CSVWTGGNTIYF. The DNA of the CDR3 is TGCAGCGTTTGGACAGGGGGAAACACCATATATTTT.

The rearrangement links TRBV6-5 to TRBJ2-7; possibly TRBD1 for D (5 bases). Looked up from germline, CDR1 is MNHEY and CDR2 is SVGAGI. Trimming took off 0 bases at V and 3 bases at J, with 9 bases between the two ends. The CDR3 extends over 14 amino acids. The CDR3 sequence is CASSYSRAHYEQYV. The CDR3 DNA reads TGTGCCAGCAGTTACTCCAGGGCTCACTACGAGCAGTACGTC.

This sequence joins TRBV19 and TRBJ2-5; D remains ambiguous. Trimming pared 10 bases from V and 5 bases from J, leaving 8 bases between. Germline CDR1 and CDR2: LNHDA and SQIVND (reference sequence). The CDR3 totals 10 residues. CDR3: CAITWETQYF. The CDR3 DNA reads as TGTGCCATCACCTGGGAGACCCAGTACTTC.

The chain has TRBV12-3 or TRBV12-4 and TRBJ2-1; D remains ambiguous. The CDR3 has 15 amino acids. With 6 bases removed from V and 8 bases from J, the gap between germline ends came to 20 bases. The CDR3 region is CASSPRAQVKDEQFF. CDR3 bases: TGTGCCAGCAGCCCTAGAGCCCAGGTAAAAGATGAGCAGTTCTTC.

The V call is TRBV29-1, the J call TRBJ2-1, with 12 positions matching TRBD2. V shed 3 bases and J 9 bases; nucleotides not matched to a gene: 9. CDR3 length: 15 residues. Germline loops: CDR1 SQVTM, CDR2 ANQGSEA. The CDR3 DNA follows: TGCAGCGTTGACATGCTAGCGGGAGGGCCGGGTGAGCAGTTCTTC. This translates into CSVDMLAGGPGEQFF.

The CDR3 reads CSVAGLAMNYEQFF. The CDR3 region has the DNA TGCAGCGTAGCAGGACTAGCGATGAACTATGAGCAGTTCTTC. The chain recombines TRBV29-1 with TRBJ2-1, with 9 bases that match TRBD2. CDR1 is SQVTM and CDR2 is ANQGSEA in the germline V gene. Trimming cost V 6 bases and J 8 bases; bases outside gene matches: 11. The CDR3 loop spans 14 amino acids.

The chain employs TRBV5-6 and TRBJ2-7; 13 bases align to TRBD2. CDR3 length: 15 amino acids. Germline lookup yields CDR1 SGHDT and CDR2 YYEEEE. Losses at the gene ends were 4 bases for V and 5 bases for J; bases not matched to a gene: 6. The CDR3 loop reads CASSALAGGPHEQYF. CDR3 DNA: TGTGCCAGCAGCGCACTAGCGGGAGGGCCTCACGAGCAGTACTTC. The whole variable domain, remainder taken from reference TRBV5-6 and TRBJ2-7, is DAGVTQSPTHLIKTRGQQVTLRCSPKSGHDTVSWYQQALGQGPQFIFQYYEEEERQRGNFPDRFSGHQFPNYSSELNVNALLLGDSALYLCASSALAGGPHEQYFGPGTRLTVT.

The genes are TRBV6-2 or TRBV6-3 and TRBJ2-7; the match to TRBD2 covers 13 bases. The CDR3 is 18 amino acids. V lost 5 bases, J lost 5 bases, and 15 bases stayed unmatched. The V gene's germline CDR1 is MNHEY and CDR2 SVGEGT. CDR3 coding DNA: TGTGCCAGCAGTCCCCAGGGGAGCAGACTAGCGGGAGGACACGAGCAGTACTTC. It encodes CASSPQGSRLAGGHEQYF.